This TCR beta chain is from a study of patients and donors after allogeneic stem cell transplantation. V gave up 2 bases and J gave up 4 bases; unmatched junction bases: 4. The V gene's germline CDR1 is SGHRS and CDR2 YFSETQ. The CDR3 contains 15 residues. MiXCR was run by TCRdb on the RT-PCR reads, yielding one entry per CDR3 protein. The sample includes about 100,000 distinct CDR3 sequences, over 30% of them seen just once. The sequence was collected from a human donor who was either an allogeneic HSCT recipient or a stem cell or donor lymphocyte infusion donor (not recorded which). It is not recorded whose cells these are; they may come from a transplant donor. The sample comprised blood, either unsorted or a sorted T cell fraction (not recorded which). The chain joins TRBV5-1 to TRBJ2-3, with 10 bases that match TRBD2. The CDR3 loop is CASSFPSGSADTQYF. The DNA for the CDR3 is TGCGCCAGCAGCTTCCCTAGCGGGAGTGCAGATACGCAGTATTTT.